This TCR beta chain originates from a study of blood T cell repertoires in COVID-19 (TCRdb year 2020). For the wider study: The collaborator samples originated in the United States, Italy and Spain and spanned the acute and convalescent phases of COVID-19. The samples were drawn from the first 160 participants of the ongoing ImmuneRACE study and from roughly 1,300 subjects provided by 6 global collaborators. A freely available public database, intended as a resource for researchers studying the immune response to SARS-CoV-2, is where the repertoires were released. The sample metadata nearly always contained a de-identified subject ID, COVID-19 status, age in years and sex. Deeply sampled blood TCRbeta repertoires from subjects exposed to, actively infected with, or recovered from COVID-19 were included in the dataset. Where HLA class I and class II types were available, the types were taken from metadata supplied by the sample provider, not from assay-based typing. The prospective study material was composed of cDNA or gDNA derived from T cells, B-cell-depleted T cells, or PBMCs.

Including the terminal cysteine and phenylalanine, the CDR3 comprises 20 residues. Only CDR3 DNA is held: 60 bases, read in frame from base 1. CDR1 MNHEY and CDR2 SMNVEV are derived from the germline V gene (reference sequence). Relative to germline, V is missing 5 bases and J is missing 2 bases, with 17 bases of the junction outside any gene match. Collaborating institutions collected whole blood in K2EDTA tubes following their own protocols. For TCRbeta analysis, collaborators shipped samples as frozen whole blood, isolated PBMCs, or DNA extracted from either of those sample types. Remarks on this clone: The antigen this receptor binds is unknown. Within one base of it there is no much larger clone, and no base qualities were kept.

The immunoSEQ Assay, a bias-controlled multiplex PCR, was used to amplify TCRbeta CDR3 regions from genomic DNA. From the authors' description of their analysis: The number of nucleated cells in each sample was estimated from the amplification of reference gene primers within the assay. Sequence reads were collapsed and filtered to measure the absolute abundance of every unique TCRbeta CDR3 rearrangement. For each sample, productive Simpson clonality was calculated as the square root of Simpson's diversity index across productive rearrangements. Held by TCRdb, this immuneACCESS table contains in-frame sequences only and omits some clones. Under half of the omission traces to an unresolved V gene where checked; the cause of the rest is unknown. V, J and clone size are taken as reported in that table, and D and trimming were inferred from the DNA itself. The sample table contains 45,000 to 50,000 clones; only one count was recorded for 77% of them. The leading ten clones occupy 20% of the sample.

The full study reports these points: The quantity of clinical and demographic metadata differed by source and by participant and was supplied without curation.

The specimen was peripheral blood. The rearranged chain carries TRBV27 and TRBJ2-6; 8 bases in between match TRBD1. This clonotype was sampled from a human donor with active or convalescent COVID-19. The donor label of this sample is uncertain. DNA sequence: TGTGCCAGCAGTGTAAGAGGGGGCAGGGGGCGTTTAGCTGGGGCCAACGTCCTGACTTTC. Its translation reads: CASSVRGGRGRLAGANVLTF.